The 12 T cell receptor beta chains presented below share a single source sample, sequenced in a study of cytomegalovirus exposure and HLA in healthy donors (dated by TCRdb to about 2017). Library generation was performed with the immunoSEQ multiplex PCR assay. As stored in TCRdb, this immuneACCESS dataset retains in-frame rearrangements with V and J assigned. A fraction of the clones does not appear; measured against another copy, unresolved V genes explain less than half of the discrepancy, and the remainder lacks a known reason. This sample holds approximately 97,000 clones; roughly 92% were observed only once. The ten largest clones add up to approximately 1.1% of the sample. Specimen: PBMCs. These TCRs come from a woman in her twenties or thirties in good health and CMV-seropositive.

The chain recombines TRBV6-4 with TRBJ1-1, with a weak D call TRBD1 (6 bases). The CDR3 is 11 residues long. Germline V CDR1 and CDR2: MRHNA, SNTAGT. Deletions cut 10 bases from V and 4 bases from J, with 10 bases between. The CDR3 sequence is CATHRVTEAFF. As DNA, the CDR3 is TGTGCCACCCACAGGGTCACTGAAGCTTTCTTT.

The chain has TRBV7-3 and TRBJ2-1, with D hard to call. Trimming stripped 1 base from V and 0 bases from J, with 7 bases between. Per germline, CDR1 SGHTA and CDR2 FQGTGA. The CDR3 is 15 amino acids. In DNA form, the CDR3 reads TGTGCCAGCAGCTTAAACCCGAGCTCCTACAATGAGCAGTTCTTC. Its protein is CASSLNPSSYNEQFF.

This clone has a single count. The genes are TRBV19 and TRBJ2-6, with D unresolved. CDR1 is LNHDA and CDR2 is SQIVND in the germline V gene (reference sequence). This CDR3 contains 14 residues. The germline V and J ends were trimmed by 3 bases and 1 base, with 4 bases remaining between them. CDR3 DNA sequence: TGTGCCAGTAGTATTTCATCTGGGGCCAACGTCCTGACTTTC. It specifies CASSISSGANVLTF.

V is TRBV29-1 and J is TRBJ1-1; D not resolved. V was shortened by 3 bases and J by 0 bases, with 8 bases between the two germline ends. Germline V lookup: CDR1 SQVTM, CDR2 ANQGSEA. This CDR3 has 13 residues. CDR3 sequence (DNA): TGCAGCGTTGATCCGGGATTGAACACTGAAGCTTTCTTT. Translating it yields CSVDPGLNTEAFF.

The V and J genes are TRBV1 and TRBJ2-5; the table's D call TRBD2 went unverified against the DNA. TRBV1 corresponds to a pseudogene. The CDR3 runs to 20 residues. In DNA form, the CDR3 reads TGCACCAGCAGCCAAGACACCAAGACAAGGACTAGCGGGAGGCACAAGACCCAGTACTTC. Its translation is CTSSQDTKTRTSGRHKTQYF.

The chain carries TRBV6-6 and TRBJ2-1, with 8 bases matching TRBD2. The CDR3 sequence is 16 residues long. V gave up 4 bases and J gave up 0 bases; unmatched junction bases: 5. Looked up from germline, CDR1 is MNHNY and CDR2 is SVGAGI (reference sequence). CDR3 nucleotide sequence: TGTGCCAGCAGTTTCGGGAGGGGACTCTCCTACAATGAGCAGTTCTTC. This codes for CASSFGRGLSYNEQFF.

The genes are TRBV9 and TRBJ2-1; TRBD2 matches 8 bases. CDR3 length: 15 amino acids. Germline assignment: CDR1 SGDLS and CDR2 YYNGEE. Unmatched junction bases numbered 4, after V lost 0 bases and J lost 5 bases. The CDR3 region is CASSVVAGGHNEQFF. CDR3 DNA: TGTGCCAGCAGCGTAGTTGCGGGAGGTCACAATGAGCAGTTCTTC.

J is TRBJ2-7 and V is TRBV28; D not resolved. The length of the CDR3 is 13 residues. CDR1 and CDR2 from the germline V gene are MDHEN and SYDVKM. Between the trimmed V and J ends, which lost 2 bases and 3 bases, there was a span of 8 bases. Here the CDR3 reads CASSLLDRYEQYF. The CDR3, as DNA: TGTGCCAGCAGTTTACTAGATCGCTACGAGCAGTACTTC. The entire variable domain, with the rest obtained from reference TRBV28 and TRBJ2-7, is as follows: DVKVTQSSRYLVKRTGEKVFLECVQDMDHENMFWYRQDPGLGLRLIYFSYDVKMKEKGDIPEGYSVSREKKERFSLILESASTNQTSMYLCASSLLDRYEQYFGPGTRLTVT.

V and J are TRBV30 and TRBJ2-1; no clear D. The CDR3 consists of 13 residues. V lost 0 bases to trimming and J lost 6 bases, with 9 bases between them. Germline lookup yields CDR1 GTSNPN and CDR2 SVGIG (reference sequence). CDR3 nucleotide sequence: TGTGCCTGGAGTGTATTCGGCGGCAATGAGCAGTTCTTC. Translation: CAWSVFGGNEQFF.

V gene TRBV19 combines with J gene TRBJ2-6, with D possibly TRBD1 on 6 matching bases. From germline, CDR1 is LNHDA and CDR2 SQIVND (reference sequence). V gave up 4 bases and J gave up 0 bases, with 7 bases separating them. This CDR3 spans 15 amino acids. CDR3 region: CASSTGASGANVLTF. The CDR3 DNA reads TGTGCCAGTAGTACAGGGGCCTCTGGGGCCAACGTCCTGACTTTC.

In this sample, this clone turned up a few times. This chain links TRBV28 with TRBJ1-2, with a tentative D call TRBD1 (6 bases). The germline CDR1 and CDR2 sequences are MDHEN and SYDVKM. V lost 2 bases, J lost 7 bases, and 17 bases lay in between. The CDR3 contains 15 residues. CDR3 loop: CASSLEGGSSGGYTF. As DNA, the CDR3 is TGTGCCAGCAGTTTAGAAGGGGGTTCGTCGGGTGGCTACACCTTC.

The chain joins TRBV7-2 to TRBJ2-6; tentative D call: TRBD1 (5 bases). V lost 6 bases and J 3 bases, leaving 24 bases between the germline ends. This CDR3 contains 19 residues. The germline V gene has CDR1 SGHTA and CDR2 FQGNSA. Here the CDR3 DNA reads TGTGCCAGCAGAGGCCTGATGGGGCCTGGTGGCCTTGGGGCCAACGTCCTGACTTTC. Encoded protein: CASRGLMGPGGLGANVLTF.